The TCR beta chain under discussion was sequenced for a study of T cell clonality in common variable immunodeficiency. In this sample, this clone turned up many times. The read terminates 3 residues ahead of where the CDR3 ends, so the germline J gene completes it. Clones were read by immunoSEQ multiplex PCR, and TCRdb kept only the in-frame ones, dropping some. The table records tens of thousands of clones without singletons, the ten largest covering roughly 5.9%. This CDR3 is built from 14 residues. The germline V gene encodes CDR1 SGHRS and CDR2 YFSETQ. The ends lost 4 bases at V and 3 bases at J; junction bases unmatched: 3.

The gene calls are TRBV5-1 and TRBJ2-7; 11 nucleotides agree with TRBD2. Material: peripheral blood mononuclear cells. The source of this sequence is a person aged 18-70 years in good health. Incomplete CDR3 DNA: TGCGCCAGCAGCGCGGGACTAGCGGACTACGAG. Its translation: CASSAGLADYE. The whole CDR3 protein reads CASSAGLADYEQYF.